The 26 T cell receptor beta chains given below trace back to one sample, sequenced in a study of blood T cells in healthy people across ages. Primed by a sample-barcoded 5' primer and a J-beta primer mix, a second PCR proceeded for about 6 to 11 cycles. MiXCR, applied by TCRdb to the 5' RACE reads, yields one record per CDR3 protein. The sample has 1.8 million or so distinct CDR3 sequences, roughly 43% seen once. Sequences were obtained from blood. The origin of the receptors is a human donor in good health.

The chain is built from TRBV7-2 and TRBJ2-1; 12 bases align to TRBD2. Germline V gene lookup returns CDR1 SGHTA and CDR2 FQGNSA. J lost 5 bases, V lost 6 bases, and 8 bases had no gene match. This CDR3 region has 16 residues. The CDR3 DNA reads TGTGCCAGCAGACCCCGGACTAGCGGGGAAAACAATGAGCAGTTCTTC. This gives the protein CASRPRTSGENNEQFF. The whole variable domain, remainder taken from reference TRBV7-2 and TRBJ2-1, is GAGVSQSPSNKVTEKGKDVELRCDPISGHTALYWYRQSLGQGLEFLIYFQGNSAPDKSGLPSDRFSAERTGGSVSTLTIQRTQQEDSAVYLCASRPRTSGENNEQFFGPGTRLTVL.

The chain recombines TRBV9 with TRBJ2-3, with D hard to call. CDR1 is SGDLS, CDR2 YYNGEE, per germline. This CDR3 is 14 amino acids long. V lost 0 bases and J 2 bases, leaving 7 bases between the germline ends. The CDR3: CASSVASTTDTQYF. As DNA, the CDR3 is TGTGCCAGCAGCGTAGCTTCAACCACAGATACGCAGTATTTT.

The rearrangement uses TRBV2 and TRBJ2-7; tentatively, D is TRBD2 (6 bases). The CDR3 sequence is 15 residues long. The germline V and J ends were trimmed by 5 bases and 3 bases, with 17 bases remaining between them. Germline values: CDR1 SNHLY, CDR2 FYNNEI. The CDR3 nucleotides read TGTGCCAGCAGTCAGGCGGGGCAGGAAGACTACGAGCAGTACTTC. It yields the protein CASSQAGQEDYEQYF.

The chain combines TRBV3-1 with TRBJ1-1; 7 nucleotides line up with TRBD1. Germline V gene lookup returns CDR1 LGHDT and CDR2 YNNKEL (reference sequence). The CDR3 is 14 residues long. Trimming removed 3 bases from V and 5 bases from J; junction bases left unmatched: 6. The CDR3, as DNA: TGTGCCAGCAGCCAGACAGGGAGTCATACTGAAGCTTTCTTT. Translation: CASSQTGSHTEAFF.

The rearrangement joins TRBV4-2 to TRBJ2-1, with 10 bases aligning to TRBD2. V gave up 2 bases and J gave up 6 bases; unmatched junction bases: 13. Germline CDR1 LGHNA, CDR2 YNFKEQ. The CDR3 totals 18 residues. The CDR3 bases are TGTGCCAGCAGCCAACTACCCGGGCCTAGCGGGGGTCGCAATGAGCAGTTCTTC. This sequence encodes CASSQLPGPSGGRNEQFF.

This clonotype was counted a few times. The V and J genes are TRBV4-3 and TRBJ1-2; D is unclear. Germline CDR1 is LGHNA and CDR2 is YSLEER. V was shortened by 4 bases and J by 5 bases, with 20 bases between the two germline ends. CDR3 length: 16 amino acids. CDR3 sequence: CASSLTYSGAAYGYTF. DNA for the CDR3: TGCGCCAGCAGCCTCACCTACTCAGGCGCCGCGTATGGCTACACCTTC.

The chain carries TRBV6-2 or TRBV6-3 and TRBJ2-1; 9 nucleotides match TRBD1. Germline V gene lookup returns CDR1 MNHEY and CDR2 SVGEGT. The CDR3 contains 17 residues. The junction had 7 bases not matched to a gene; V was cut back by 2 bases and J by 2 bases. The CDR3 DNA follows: TGTGCCAGCAGTTACGGCCCCGGGGACAGGGCCTACAATGAGCAGTTCTTC. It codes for CASSYGPGDRAYNEQFF.

Here the CDR3 reads CAISGTTYEQYF. The CDR3 coding sequence is TGTGCCATCTCCGGGACCACCTACGAGCAGTACTTC. The chain joins TRBV6-6 to TRBJ2-7; tentatively, D is TRBD1 or TRBD2 (5 bases each). Germline CDR1 is MNHNY and CDR2 is SVGAGI (reference sequence). V gave up 10 bases and J gave up 2 bases, with 12 bases separating them. The CDR3 loop spans 12 amino acids.

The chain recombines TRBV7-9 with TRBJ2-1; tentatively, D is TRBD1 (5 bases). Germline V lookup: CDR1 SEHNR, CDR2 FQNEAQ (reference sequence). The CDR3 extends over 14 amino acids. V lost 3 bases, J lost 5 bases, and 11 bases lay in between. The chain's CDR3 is CASSLDNLDNEQFF. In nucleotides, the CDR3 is TGTGCCAGCAGCTTGGACAATTTAGACAATGAGCAGTTCTTC.

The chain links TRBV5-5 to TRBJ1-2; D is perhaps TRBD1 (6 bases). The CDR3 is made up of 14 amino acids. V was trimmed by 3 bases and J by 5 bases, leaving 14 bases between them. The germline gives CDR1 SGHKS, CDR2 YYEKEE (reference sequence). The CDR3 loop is CASSYSDSRYGYTF. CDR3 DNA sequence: TGTGCCAGCAGCTACTCGGACAGCCGATATGGCTACACCTTC.

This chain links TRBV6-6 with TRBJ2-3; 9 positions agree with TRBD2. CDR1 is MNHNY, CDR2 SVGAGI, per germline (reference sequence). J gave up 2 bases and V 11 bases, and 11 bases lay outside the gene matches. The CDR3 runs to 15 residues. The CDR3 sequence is CACTRLAEHTDTQYF. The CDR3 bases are TGTGCCTGCACCAGACTAGCGGAGCACACAGATACGCAGTATTTT.

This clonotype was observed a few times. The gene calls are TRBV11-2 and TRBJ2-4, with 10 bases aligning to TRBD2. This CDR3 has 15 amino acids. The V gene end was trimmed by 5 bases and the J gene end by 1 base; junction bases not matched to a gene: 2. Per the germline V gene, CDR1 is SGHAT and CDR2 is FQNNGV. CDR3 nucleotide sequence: TGTGCCAGCAGCCAGGGACTAGCGGCCAAAAACATTCAGTACTTC. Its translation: CASSQGLAAKNIQYF. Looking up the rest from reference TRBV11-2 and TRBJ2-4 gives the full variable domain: EAGVAQSPRYKIIEKRQSVAFWCNPISGHATLYWYQQILGQGPKLLIQFQNNGVVDDSQLPKDRFSAERLKGVDSTLKIQPAKLEDSAVYLCASSQGLAAKNIQYFGAGTRLSVL.

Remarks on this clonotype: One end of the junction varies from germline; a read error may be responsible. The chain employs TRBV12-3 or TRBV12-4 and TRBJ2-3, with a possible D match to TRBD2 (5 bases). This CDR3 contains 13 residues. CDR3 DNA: TGTGCCAGCAGTGATGGGAGCCCAGATGCGCAGTATTTT. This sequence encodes CASSDGSPDAQYF.

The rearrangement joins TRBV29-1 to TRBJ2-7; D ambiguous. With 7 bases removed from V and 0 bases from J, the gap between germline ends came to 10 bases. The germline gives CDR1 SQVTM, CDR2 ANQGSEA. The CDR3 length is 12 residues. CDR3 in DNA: TGCAGCGATAGGACCCACTCCTACGAGCAGTACTTC. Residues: CSDRTHSYEQYF.

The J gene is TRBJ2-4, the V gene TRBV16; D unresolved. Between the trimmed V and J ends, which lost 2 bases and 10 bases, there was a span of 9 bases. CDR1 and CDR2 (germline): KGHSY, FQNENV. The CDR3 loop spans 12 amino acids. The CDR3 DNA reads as TGTGCCAGCAGCCAACCCGAAGTTATTCAGTACTTC. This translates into CASSQPEVIQYF.

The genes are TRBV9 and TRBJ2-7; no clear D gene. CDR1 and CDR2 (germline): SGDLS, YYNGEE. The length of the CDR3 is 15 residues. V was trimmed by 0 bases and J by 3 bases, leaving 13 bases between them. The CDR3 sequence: CASSVATGHRYEQYV. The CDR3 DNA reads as TGTGCCAGCAGCGTAGCTACGGGTCACCGCTACGAGCAGTACGTC.

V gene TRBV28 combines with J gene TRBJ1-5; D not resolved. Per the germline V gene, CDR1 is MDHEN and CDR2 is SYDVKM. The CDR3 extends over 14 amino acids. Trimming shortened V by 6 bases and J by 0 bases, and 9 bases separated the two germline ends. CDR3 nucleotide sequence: TGTGCCAGCAGCTTACATGATAGCAATCAGCCCCAGCATTTT. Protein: CASSLHDSNQPQHF.

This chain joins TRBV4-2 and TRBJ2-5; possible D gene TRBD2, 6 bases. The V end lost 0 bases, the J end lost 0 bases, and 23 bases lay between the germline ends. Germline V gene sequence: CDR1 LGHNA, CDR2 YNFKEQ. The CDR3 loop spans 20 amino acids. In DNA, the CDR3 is TGTGCCAGCAGCCAAGAGGGTGCGGGAATGAAATGCTTTTACCAAGAGACCCAGTACTTC. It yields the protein CASSQEGAGMKCFYQETQYF.

CDR3 nucleotides: TGCAGTGCTAGAGTCTCAACGGGGGTTGATAATGAAAAACTGTTTTTT. Translating it yields CSARVSTGVDNEKLFF. This rearrangement joins TRBV20-1 to TRBJ1-4; D may be TRBD1 (5 bases). Germline loops: CDR1 DFQATT, CDR2 SNEGSKA (reference sequence). Trimming left V 1 base short and J 4 bases short, with 16 bases between. The CDR3 contains 16 residues.

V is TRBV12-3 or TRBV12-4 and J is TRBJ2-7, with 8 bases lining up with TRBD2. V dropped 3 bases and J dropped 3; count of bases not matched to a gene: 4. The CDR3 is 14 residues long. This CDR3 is CASSFSGGVYEQYF. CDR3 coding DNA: TGTGCCAGCAGTTTTTCGGGAGGGGTCTACGAGCAGTACTTC.

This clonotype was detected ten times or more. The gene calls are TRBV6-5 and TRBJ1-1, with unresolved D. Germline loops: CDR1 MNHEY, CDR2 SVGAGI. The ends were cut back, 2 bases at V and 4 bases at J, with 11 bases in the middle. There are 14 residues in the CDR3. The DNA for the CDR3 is TGTGCCAGCAGTTACGGGCGGATGGGCACTGAAGCTTTCTTT. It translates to CASSYGRMGTEAFF.

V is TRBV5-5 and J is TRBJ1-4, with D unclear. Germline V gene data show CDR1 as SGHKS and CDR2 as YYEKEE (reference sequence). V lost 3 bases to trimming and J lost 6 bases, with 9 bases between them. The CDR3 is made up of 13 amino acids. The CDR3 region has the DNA TGTGCCAGCAGCTCGGACCGTTATGAAAAACTGTTTTTT. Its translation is CASSSDRYEKLFF.

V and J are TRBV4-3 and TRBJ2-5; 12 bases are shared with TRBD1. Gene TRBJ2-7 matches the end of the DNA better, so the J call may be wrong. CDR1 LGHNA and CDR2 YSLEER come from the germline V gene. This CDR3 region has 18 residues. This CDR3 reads CASSQVLQGGQGADEQYF. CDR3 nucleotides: TGCGCCAGCAGCCAAGTACTTCAAGGGGGACAGGGGGCAGACGAGCAGTACTTC.

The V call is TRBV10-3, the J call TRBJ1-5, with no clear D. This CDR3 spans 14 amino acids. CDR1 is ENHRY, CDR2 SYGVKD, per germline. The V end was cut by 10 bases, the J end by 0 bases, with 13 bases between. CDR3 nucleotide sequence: TGTGCCACCCTAGATGCGGATAGCAATCAGCCCCAGCATTTT. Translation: CATLDADSNQPQHF.

In DNA form, the CDR3 reads TGTGCCAGCAGCGTAGGCCCAGGGATGGCCTACAATGAGCAGTTCTTC. Its translation: CASSVGPGMAYNEQFF. The V and J genes are TRBV9 and TRBJ2-1, with D maybe TRBD1 (5 bases). Trimming took off 0 bases at V and 2 bases at J, with 12 bases between the two ends. Looked up from germline, CDR1 is SGDLS and CDR2 is YYNGEE. The CDR3 sequence is 16 residues long.

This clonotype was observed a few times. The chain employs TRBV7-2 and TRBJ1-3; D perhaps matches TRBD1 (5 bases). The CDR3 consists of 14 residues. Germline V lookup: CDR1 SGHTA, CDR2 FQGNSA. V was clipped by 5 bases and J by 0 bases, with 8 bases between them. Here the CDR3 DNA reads TGTGCCAGCAGCACGACAGTCTCTGGAAACACCATATATTTT. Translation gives CASSTTVSGNTIYF.